The source of this T cell receptor beta chain is a study of cytomegalovirus exposure and HLA in healthy donors. Study-level background: Among the approximately 400 donors who were genotyped, around 77% fell in the genetic ancestry cluster that is associated with self-reported Caucasian donors.

Points on this clone: Its specificity is not known.

The study's findings and limits: The productive fraction for most TCR beta V segments was about 90% or about 30% in an earlier analysis.

The V gene lost 5 bases and the J gene lost 5 bases, with 18 bases spanning the gap. CDR3 length equals 15 residues. CDR1 and CDR2 (germline): SGHTA, FQGNSA. Both 60 Vbeta primers and 13 Jbeta primers went into the PCR. Repertoires were generated with immunoSEQ multiplex PCR, while TCRdb's copy carries only in-frame clones and drops some. The table includes 55,000 or so clones, 80% to 85% detected once. Sequencing used PBMCs. This TCR was sampled from a man aged 30 to 39 in good health and CMV-seronegative. J is TRBJ1-2 and V is TRBV7-2; no firm D call. The CDR3 nucleotides are TGTGCCAGCAGCCCCGGAGGGTCGGTAGGGTATGGCTACACCTTC. Its protein is CASSPGGSVGYGYTF.